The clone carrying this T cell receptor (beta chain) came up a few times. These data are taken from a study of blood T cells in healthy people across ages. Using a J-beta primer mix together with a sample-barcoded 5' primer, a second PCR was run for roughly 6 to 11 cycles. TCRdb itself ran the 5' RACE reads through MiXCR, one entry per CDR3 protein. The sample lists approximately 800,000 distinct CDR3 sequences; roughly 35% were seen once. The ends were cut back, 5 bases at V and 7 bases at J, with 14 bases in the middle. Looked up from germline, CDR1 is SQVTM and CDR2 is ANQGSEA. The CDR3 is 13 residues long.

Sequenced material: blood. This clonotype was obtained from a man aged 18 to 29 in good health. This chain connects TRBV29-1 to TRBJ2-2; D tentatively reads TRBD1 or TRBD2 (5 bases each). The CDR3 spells CSVIEGRGGELFF. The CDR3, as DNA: TGCAGCGTTATTGAGGGGCGCGGCGGGGAGCTGTTTTTT.